Each of the 21 T cell receptor beta chains below was sequenced from the same sample in a study of stem cell transplantation in POMP-related autoinflammatory disease. The repertoire was sequenced with immunoSEQ multiplex PCR; TCRdb's copy has only in-frame clones and lacks some. Among about 32,000 clones listed, about 90% were seen once. The material was CD4+ T cells from PBMCs, obtained before stem cell transplantation. The receptor set was obtained from a human donor with POMP-related autoinflammation and immune dysregulation (PRAID).

This clone occurred once. This chain uses TRBV5-1 with TRBJ2-1, with TRBD1 matching over 9 bases. Germline-derived CDR1 and CDR2 are SGHRS and YFSETQ. V was clipped by 4 bases and J by 0 bases; unmatched bases: 5. This CDR3 region has 16 residues. The CDR3: CASSPDRGYSYNEQFF. The CDR3 DNA sequence: TGCGCCAGCAGCCCGGACAGGGGATACTCCTACAATGAGCAGTTCTTC.

V gene TRBV5-4 combines with J gene TRBJ2-7, with D tentatively TRBD2 (6 bases). The germline V gene encodes CDR1 SGHNT and CDR2 YYREEE (reference sequence). CDR3 length: 17 residues. Trimming took off 0 bases at V and 3 bases at J, with 19 bases between the two ends. The CDR3 DNA reads as TGTGCCAGCAGCTTGGCGGGGCAGAATAGCGGCGGCTACGAGCAGTACTTC. As protein: CASSLAGQNSGGYEQYF.

Only one count was recorded for this clone. This rearrangement joins TRBV7-9 to TRBJ1-4; 9 bases align to TRBD1. V lost 0 bases and J lost 8; bases outside the gene matches: 13. CDR1 and CDR2 (germline): SEHNR, FQNEAQ (reference sequence). The CDR3 is 18 amino acids. As DNA, the CDR3 is TGTGCCAGCAGCTTAGCCGCAGGGGGCGCGGACAGGGGAGAAAAACTGTTTTTT. It specifies CASSLAAGGADRGEKLFF.

The V call is TRBV10-1, the J call TRBJ1-1, with TRBD1 matching 7 bases. CDR1 and CDR2 from the germline V gene are WNHNN and SYGVQD (reference sequence). There are 16 residues in the CDR3. Trimming at V came to 9 bases and at J to 3 bases, leaving 16 bases not matched to a gene. The CDR3 DNA sequence: TGCGCCAGATCCGGGACAGTGGATCATAGCCACACTGAAGCTTTCTTT. Translating gives CARSGTVDHSHTEAFF.

This rearrangement joins TRBV19 to TRBJ2-7; no reliable D call. Per the germline V gene, CDR1 is LNHDA and CDR2 is SQIVND (reference sequence). V was pared by 3 bases and J by 9 bases, with 12 bases between. This CDR3 has 12 amino acids. The CDR3 DNA reads as TGTGCCAGTAGTATCCCCAAGGGCGGGCAGTACTTC. It codes for CASSIPKGGQYF.

The chain uses TRBV2 and TRBJ2-5; 7 bases match TRBD2. J was trimmed by 5 bases and V by 6 bases; bases with no gene match: 3. CDR1 and CDR2 from the germline V gene are SNHLY and FYNNEI. The CDR3 totals 12 residues. The CDR3 is CASRRGGETQYF. The CDR3 region has the DNA TGTGCCAGCAGACGGGGAGGGGAGACCCAGTACTTC.

This clone was observed a single time. DNA of the CDR3: TGTGCCAGCAGGGCAAGACAGGTCCGTACCGTCTATGGCTACACCTTC. Amino acids: CASRARQVRTVYGYTF. The chain links TRBV2 to TRBJ1-2; a weak D match, TRBD1 (6 bases). This CDR3 is built from 16 residues. Germline V lookup: CDR1 SNHLY, CDR2 FYNNEI. Trimming left V 6 bases short and J 4 bases short, with 21 bases between.

This chain links TRBV27 with TRBJ1-1; D remains ambiguous. V was shortened by 0 bases and J by 11 bases, with 16 bases between the two germline ends. CDR1 is MNHEY, CDR2 SMNVEV, per germline (reference sequence). The CDR3 has 14 residues. CDR3: CASSLSYTDPGAFF. DNA for the CDR3: TGTGCCAGCAGTTTATCCTATACAGACCCTGGGGCTTTCTTT.

In this sample, this clone turned up once. The V and J genes are TRBV19 and TRBJ2-3; TRBD2 aligns across 13 bases. The CDR3 covers 16 residues. V shed 1 base and J 3 bases; nucleotides not matched to a gene: 1. CDR1 is LNHDA, CDR2 SQIVND, per germline (reference sequence). The CDR3 is CASSIGLAGGTDTQYF. The CDR3 region has the DNA TGTGCCAGTAGTATAGGACTAGCGGGGGGAACAGATACGCAGTATTTT.

The chain carries TRBV28 and TRBJ2-7, with D unresolved. CDR3 length: 12 amino acids. CDR1 is MDHEN, CDR2 SYDVKM, per germline. V was clipped by 3 bases and J by 2 bases, with 5 bases between them. DNA of the CDR3: TGTGCCAGCAGTTTCCTCACCTACGAGCAGTACTTC. This codes for CASSFLTYEQYF.

The genes are TRBV18 and TRBJ1-4; D gene uncertain. Germline CDR1 is KGHSH and CDR2 is LQKENI. The CDR3 runs to 14 residues. The ends were cut back, 2 bases at V and 5 bases at J, with 9 bases in the middle. The CDR3 is CASSPGEANEKLFF. CDR3 nucleotides: TGTGCCAGCTCACCAGGGGAGGCGAATGAAAAACTGTTTTTT.

The J gene is TRBJ1-2, the V gene TRBV7-3; D might be TRBD1 (6 bases). V dropped 0 bases and J dropped 10 bases, with 12 bases sitting between them. The CDR3 consists of 13 residues. Germline CDR1 is SGHTA and CDR2 is FQGTGA. DNA of the CDR3: TGTGCCAGCAGCTTAACCGGACAGCACCCCTACACCTTC. Translated, it gives CASSLTGQHPYTF. The variable domain in full, with the rest retrieved from reference TRBV7-3 and TRBJ1-2, is GAGVSQTPSNKVTEKGKYVELRCDPISGHTALYWYRQSLGQGPEFLIYFQGTGAADDSGLPNDRFFAVRPEGSVSTLKIQRTERGDSAVYLCASSLTGQHPYTFGSGTRLTVV.

This clone was observed once. The chain has TRBV9 and TRBJ2-1; D not certain. V was shortened by 0 bases and J by 5 bases, with 9 bases between the two germline ends. This CDR3 contains 14 residues. Germline V gene data show CDR1 as SGDLS and CDR2 as YYNGEE. The CDR3, as DNA: TGTGCCAGCAGCGTAGAGAGCAGGAACAATGAGCAGTTCTTC. Its translation: CASSVESRNNEQFF.

J is TRBJ2-7 and V is TRBV15, with 9 bases identical to TRBD2. Germline assignment: CDR1 LNHNV and CDR2 YYDKDF (reference sequence). Trimming took 0 bases from V and 2 from J; bases not matched to a gene: 5. This CDR3 spans 16 amino acids. Written as DNA, the CDR3 is TGTGCCACCAGCAGAGATAGTAGCGGGAGCACCTACGAGCAGTACTTC. It codes for CATSRDSSGSTYEQYF.

This chain joins TRBV6-1 and TRBJ2-3, with 10 bases identical to TRBD1. Germline V gene data show CDR1 as MNHNS and CDR2 as SASEGT. Unmatched junction bases numbered 8, after V lost 4 bases and J lost 1 base. CDR3 length equals 17 residues. Here the CDR3 DNA reads TGTGCCAGCAGTGGCGGGACAGGGGTGGTCGGCACAGATACGCAGTATTTT. Residues: CASSGGTGVVGTDTQYF.

This clone was observed a handful of times. V gene TRBV6-6 combines with J gene TRBJ1-2, with D unclear. Between the trimmed V and J ends, which lost 2 bases and 6 bases, there was a span of 7 bases. Germline CDR1 and CDR2: MNHNY and SVGAGI (reference sequence). The CDR3 is 12 amino acids. CDR3 sequence: CASSYENNGYTF. The CDR3 DNA sequence: TGTGCCAGCAGTTACGAGAACAATGGCTACACCTTC.

The chain carries TRBV5-4 and TRBJ1-1; 8 bases map to TRBD1. The germline CDR1 and CDR2 sequences are SGHNT and YYREEE (reference sequence). This CDR3 comprises 18 residues. Trimming at V came to 2 bases and at J to 3 bases, leaving 15 bases not matched to a gene. In DNA, the CDR3 is TGTGCCAGCAGCTTTTATTTTGGGACAGGTATTATGGACACTGAAGCTTTCTTT. It yields the protein CASSFYFGTGIMDTEAFF.

The chain joins TRBV7-3 to TRBJ1-6, with a tentative D call TRBD1 (6 bases). The CDR3 sequence is 14 residues long. Germline assignment: CDR1 SGHTA and CDR2 FQGTGA. Trimming left V 3 bases short and J 10 bases short, with 13 bases between. Written as DNA, the CDR3 is TGTGCCAGCAGCTTCACAGGGACCGGATCACCCCTCCACTTT. It translates to CASSFTGTGSPLHF.

V is TRBV5-1 and J is TRBJ1-4; no reliable D call. This CDR3 comprises 18 residues. CDR1 is SGHRS, CDR2 YFSETQ, per germline. V gave up 0 bases and J gave up 0 bases, with 15 bases separating them. In DNA, the CDR3 is TGCGCCAGCAGCTTGGATCTCGCGTCGGGAGCAACTAATGAAAAACTGTTTTTT. It is translated as CASSLDLASGATNEKLFF.

The V call is TRBV5-4, the J call TRBJ2-2; D is perhaps TRBD1 (6 bases). The CDR3 consists of 13 residues. Between the trimmed V and J ends, which lost 4 bases and 6 bases, there was a span of 10 bases. Germline V lookup: CDR1 SGHNT, CDR2 YYREEE (reference sequence). The CDR3 nucleotides read TGTGCCAGCAGCCCCAGGGGTGCCGGGGAGCTGTTTTTT. Amino acids: CASSPRGAGELFF. The entire variable domain, with the rest obtained from reference TRBV5-4 and TRBJ2-2, is as follows: ETGVTQSPTHLIKTRGQQVTLRCSSQSGHNTVSWYQQALGQGPQFIFQYYREEENGRGNFPPRFSGLQFPNYSSELNVNALELDDSALYLCASSPRGAGELFFGEGSRLTVL.

V and J are TRBV12-5 and TRBJ2-3, with 7 bases fitting TRBD1. The CDR3 loop spans 17 amino acids. Germline loops: CDR1 LGHNT, CDR2 FRNRAP. The ends lost 5 bases at V and 2 bases at J; junction bases unmatched: 13. The CDR3 nucleotides are TGTGCTAGTGGTGCCGACAGGGATCCACAATCCACAGATACGCAGTATTTT. It specifies CASGADRDPQSTDTQYF.